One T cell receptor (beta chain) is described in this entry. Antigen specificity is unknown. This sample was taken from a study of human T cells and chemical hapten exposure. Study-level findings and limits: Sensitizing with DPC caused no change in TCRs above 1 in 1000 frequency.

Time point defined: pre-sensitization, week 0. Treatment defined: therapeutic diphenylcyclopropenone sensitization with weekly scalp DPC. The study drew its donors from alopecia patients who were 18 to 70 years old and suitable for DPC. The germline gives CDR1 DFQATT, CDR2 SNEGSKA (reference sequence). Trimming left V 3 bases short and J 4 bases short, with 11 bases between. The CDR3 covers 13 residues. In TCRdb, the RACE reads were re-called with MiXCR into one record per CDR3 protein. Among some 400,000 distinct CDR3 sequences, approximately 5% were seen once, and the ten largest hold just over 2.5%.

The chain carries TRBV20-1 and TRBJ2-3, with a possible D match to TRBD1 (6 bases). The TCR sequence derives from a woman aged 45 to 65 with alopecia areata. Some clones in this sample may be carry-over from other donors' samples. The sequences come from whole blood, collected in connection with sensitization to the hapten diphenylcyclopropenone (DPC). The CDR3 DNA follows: TGCAGTGCTAGTCTTCAGGGGCCAGATACGCAGTATTTT. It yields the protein CSASLQGPDTQYF.